This T cell receptor (beta chain) originates from a study of T cells after posttransplantation cyclophosphamide. Germline-derived CDR1 and CDR2 are SGHRS and YFSETQ. The CDR3 runs to 15 residues. The V and J ends lost 4 bases and 6 bases, in that order; junction bases with no gene match: 4. Regarding this clone: Its cognate antigen is unknown.

The study's findings and limits: Recipient CMV seropositivity and CMV reactivation strongly tracked TRB clonality. Later blood repertoires were often dominated by clones from the donor CD8+ memory compartment. Skin or GI-infiltrating T cells shared few TRB sequences with blood.

Generated by immunoSEQ multiplex PCR, the TCRdb table keeps only in-frame clones and is missing some. The sample lists approximately 23,000 clones, around 86% occurring once. The chain joins TRBV5-1 to TRBJ2-4; 13 bases align to TRBD2. The receptor was isolated from an older woman with a blood cancer, CMV-positive, and with a related stem cell donor. The sequenced material came from PBMCs. CDR3 DNA: TGCGCCAGCAGCACGGGACTAGCGGGACTAAACATTCAGTACTTC. This sequence encodes CASSTGLAGLNIQYF.